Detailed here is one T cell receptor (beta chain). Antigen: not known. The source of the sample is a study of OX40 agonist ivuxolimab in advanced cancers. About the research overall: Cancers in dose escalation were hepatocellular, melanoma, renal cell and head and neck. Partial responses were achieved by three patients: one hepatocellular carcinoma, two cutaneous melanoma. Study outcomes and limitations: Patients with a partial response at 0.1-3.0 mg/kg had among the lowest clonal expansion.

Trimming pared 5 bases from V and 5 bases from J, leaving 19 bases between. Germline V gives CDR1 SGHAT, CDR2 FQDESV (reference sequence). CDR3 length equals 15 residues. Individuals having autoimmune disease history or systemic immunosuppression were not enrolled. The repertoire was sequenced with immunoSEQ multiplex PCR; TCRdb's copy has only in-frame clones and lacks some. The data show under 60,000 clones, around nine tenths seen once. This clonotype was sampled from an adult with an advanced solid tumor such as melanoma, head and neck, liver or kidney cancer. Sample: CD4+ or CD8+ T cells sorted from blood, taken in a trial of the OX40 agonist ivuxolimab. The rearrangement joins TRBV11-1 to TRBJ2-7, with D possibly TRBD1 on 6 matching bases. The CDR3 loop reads CASSPPGNRADEQYF. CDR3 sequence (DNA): TGTGCCAGCAGCCCACCAGGGAACAGGGCGGACGAGCAGTACTTC. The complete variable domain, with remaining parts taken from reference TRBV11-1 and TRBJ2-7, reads EAEVAQSPRYKITEKSQAVAFWCDPISGHATLYWYRQILGQGPELLVQFQDESVVDDSQLPKDRFSAERLKGVDSTLKIQPAELGDSAMYLCASSPPGNRADEQYFGPGTRLTVT.